This is a list of T cell receptor beta chains from one sample in a study of blood T cell repertoires in COVID-19. Assay used: immunoSEQ multiplex PCR; TCRdb lists only in-frame clones, some missing. The table shows more than 15,000 clones, with about 85% occurring only once. The sequenced sample was peripheral blood. These receptors all come from a human donor with active COVID-19. The donor label of this sample is uncertain. CDR3s include the opening cysteine and the closing phenylalanine or tryptophan. The D gene is left open where the match is weak. Clone size is stated in some rows and not others, as once, few, many or a class when expanded.

>-|TRBV9|TRBD1|TRBJ1-1
CASSVQTGDTEAFF
TGTGCCAGCAGCGTCCAGACAGGGGACACTGAAGCTTTCTTT
>-|TRBV2|-|TRBJ2-7
CATKELYEQYF
TGTGCCACGAAAGAACTTTACGAGCAGTACTTC
>-|TRBV19|-|TRBJ1-6
CASSRGTRQSNSPLHF
TGTGCCAGTAGTAGGGGGACACGACAATCAAATTCACCCCTCCACTTT
>-|TRBV7-3|-|TRBJ1-1
CASSLGRAGAEAFF
TGTGCCAGCAGCTTAGGCAGGGCAGGAGCTGAAGCTTTCTTT
>-|TRBV30|TRBD2|TRBJ2-1
CAWSDGGLAGEQFF
TGTGCCTGGAGTGACGGGGGACTAGCGGGTGAGCAGTTCTTC
>-|TRBV28|-|TRBJ2-5
CASRTGTTETQYF
TGTGCCAGCAGAACCGGGACAACGGAGACCCAGTACTTC
>-|TRBV18|TRBD1|TRBJ2-7
CASSTDRSSYEQYF
TGTGCCAGCTCAACGGACAGGAGCTCCTACGAGCAGTACTTC
>-|TRBV6-5|TRBD1|TRBJ1-6
CASIVDRVTNSPLHF
TGTGCCAGCATTGTAGACAGGGTCACGAATTCACCCCTCCACTTT
>-|TRBV5-1|-|TRBJ2-1
CASKKGYGVNEQFF
TGCGCCAGTAAAAAAGGGTACGGGGTGAATGAGCAGTTCTTC
>-|TRBV23-1|-|TRBJ2-5
CASSQGRAGWGETQYF
TGCGCCAGCAGTCAAGGCAGAGCGGGCTGGGGAGAGACCCAGTACTTC
>-|TRBV28|-|TRBJ1-5
CASGTGLGQPQHF
TGTGCCAGCGGTACAGGGTTAGGTCAGCCCCAGCATTTT
>-|TRBV19|TRBD1|TRBJ2-7
CASSTRQGKGSYEQYF
TGTGCCAGTAGTACCCGACAGGGGAAGGGATCCTACGAGCAGTACTTC
>-|TRBV6-5|TRBD1|TRBJ2-1
CASSRDRAPNNEQFF
TGTGCCAGCAGTAGAGACAGGGCCCCCAACAATGAGCAGTTCTTC
>-|TRBV7-2|TRBD1|TRBJ2-7
CASSPRGPVREQYF
TGTGCCAGCAGCCCCAGGGGGCCGGTTAGGGAGCAGTACTTC
>-|TRBV29-1|-|TRBJ1-1
CSVSGVGGTEAFF
TGCAGCGTTTCGGGGGTCGGGGGAACTGAAGCTTTCTTT
>-|TRBV19|-|TRBJ2-3
CASSTQIRGWGTDTQYF
TGTGCCAGTAGTACCCAGATCCGGGGATGGGGCACAGATACGCAGTATTTT
>-|TRBV6-4|-|TRBJ1-3
CATTGGDSGNTIYF
TGTGCCACCACGGGGGGAGACTCTGGAAACACCATATATTTT
>-|TRBV6-5|-|TRBJ2-3
CASSYSLDYTDTQYF
TGTGCCAGCAGTTACTCGCTGGACTACACAGATACGCAGTATTTT
>-|TRBV11-2|TRBD1|TRBJ1-3
CASSSRTGGGNTIYF
TGTGCCAGCAGCTCTCGAACAGGGGGCGGAAACACCATATATTTT
>-|TRBV4-3|-|TRBJ2-1
CASSPDRHYGEQFF
TGCGCCAGCAGCCCTGACAGACACTACGGTGAGCAGTTCTTC
>-|TRBV19|TRBD1|TRBJ2-3
CASSRRDRGLTDTQYF
TGTGCCAGTAGTAGGAGGGACAGGGGATTAACAGATACGCAGTATTTT
>-|TRBV12-5|-|TRBJ2-5
CASAGWGKEETQYF
TGTGCTAGTGCCGGCTGGGGCAAGGAAGAGACCCAGTACTTC
>-|TRBV7-2|-|TRBJ2-1
CASSLVRISGNEQFF
TGTGCCAGCAGCTTAGTGCGGATTTCGGGCAATGAGCAGTTCTTC
>-|TRBV4-3|-|TRBJ2-1
CASSNLDEQFF
TGCGCCAGCAGCAACTTGGATGAGCAGTTCTTC
>-|TRBV5-4|-|TRBJ2-1
CASSIQGISEQFF
TGTGCCAGCAGCATCCAGGGGATTTCAGAGCAGTTCTTC
>-|TRBV7-3|TRBD2|TRBJ2-1
CASSSPGTSGSGDEQFF
TGTGCCAGCAGCTCCCCCGGGACTAGCGGGAGTGGGGATGAGCAGTTCTTC
>-|TRBV4-3|-|TRBJ2-1
CASSQDSAHNEQFF
TGCGCCAGCAGTCAGGACTCAGCGCACAATGAGCAGTTCTTC
>-|TRBV5-1|-|TRBJ1-1
CASSPGPGGTEAFF
TGCGCCAGCAGCCCGGGACCGGGAGGCACTGAAGCTTTCTTT
>-|TRBV4-3|-|TRBJ2-3
CASSQVPVSGDTQYF
TGCGCCAGCAGCCAAGTCCCAGTTAGCGGAGATACGCAGTATTTT
>-|TRBV5-6|-|TRBJ2-7
CASSLQVKEQYF
TGTGCCAGCAGCTTACAGGTGAAAGAGCAGTACTTC
>-|TRBV7-2|-|TRBJ2-3
CASSLSGPPTDTQYF
TGTGCCAGCAGCTTGAGCGGACCACCCACAGATACGCAGTATTTT
>-|TRBV9|-|TRBJ2-7
CASSVGAVSSYEQYF
TGTGCCAGCAGCGTCGGCGCGGTAAGCTCCTACGAGCAGTACTTC
>-|TRBV6-5|-|TRBJ2-2
CASNKQGYTGELFF
TGTGCCAGCAATAAACAGGGTTACACCGGGGAGCTGTTTTTT
>-|TRBV2|TRBD1|TRBJ1-4
CASRQGAMEKLFF
TGTGCCAGCAGACAGGGGGCCATGGAAAAACTGTTTTTT
>-|TRBV7-2|-|TRBJ2-1
CASSPLTSSHEQFF
TGTGCCAGCAGCCCCCTAACTAGTTCCCATGAGCAGTTCTTC
>-|TRBV19|TRBD1|TRBJ1-2
CASMGTGRRYGYTF
TGTGCCAGTATGGGGACAGGGAGGAGGTATGGCTACACCTTC
>-|TRBV28|-|TRBJ1-1
CASHQNTEAFF
TGTGCCAGCCATCAGAACACTGAAGCTTTCTTT
>once|TRBV7-9|TRBD1|TRBJ2-1
CAGDRGLSEQFF
TGTGCCGGGGACAGGGGGCTTAGTGAGCAGTTCTTC
>-|TRBV3-1/TRBV3-2|TRBD1|TRBJ2-2
CASSQDHRGTGRGTGELFF
TGTGCCAGCAGCCAAGATCATAGGGGGACAGGGCGAGGGACCGGGGAGCTGTTTTTT
>-|TRBV6-5|-|TRBJ2-4
CASSPARLKNIQYF
TGTGCCAGCAGCCCCGCGAGGCTCAAAAACATTCAGTACTTC
>-|TRBV7-9|-|TRBJ2-3
CASSSTLVGADTQYF
TGTGCCAGCAGCTCCACACTGGTAGGGGCAGATACGCAGTATTTT
>-|TRBV27|TRBD2|TRBJ2-7
CASRGTSGYEQYF
TGTGCCAGCAGGGGGACTAGCGGTTACGAGCAGTACTTC
>-|TRBV28|TRBD1|TRBJ2-7
CASRSDRSTYEQYF
TGTGCCAGCAGATCGGACAGGTCAACCTACGAGCAGTACTTC
>-|TRBV9|TRBD2|TRBJ2-1
CASSVKAGGGNEQFF
TGTGCCAGCAGCGTAAAAGCGGGAGGGGGCAATGAGCAGTTCTTC
>few|TRBV4-2|TRBD1|TRBJ1-3
CASSQDPQGAGGNTIYF
TGTGCCAGCAGCCAGGATCCGCAGGGGGCTGGTGGAAACACCATATATTTT
>-|TRBV30|TRBD2|TRBJ2-1
CAWSVIRAGVGEQFF
TGTGCCTGGAGTGTAATCAGGGCGGGAGTAGGGGAGCAGTTCTTC
>few|TRBV28|TRBD2|TRBJ2-1
CASILTSGYNEQFF
TGTGCCAGCATCTTGACTAGCGGGTACAATGAGCAGTTCTTC